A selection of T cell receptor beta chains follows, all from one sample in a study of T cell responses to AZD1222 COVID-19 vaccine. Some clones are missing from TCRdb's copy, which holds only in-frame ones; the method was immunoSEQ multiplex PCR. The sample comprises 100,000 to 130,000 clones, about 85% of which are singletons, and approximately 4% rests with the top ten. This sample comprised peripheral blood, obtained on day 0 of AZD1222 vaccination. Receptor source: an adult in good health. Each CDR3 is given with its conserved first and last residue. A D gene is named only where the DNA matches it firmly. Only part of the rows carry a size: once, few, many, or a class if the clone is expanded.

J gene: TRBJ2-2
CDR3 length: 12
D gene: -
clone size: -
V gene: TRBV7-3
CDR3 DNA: TGTGCCAGCAGCTACACGGGCGGGGAGCTGTTTTTT
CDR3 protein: CASSYTGGELFF

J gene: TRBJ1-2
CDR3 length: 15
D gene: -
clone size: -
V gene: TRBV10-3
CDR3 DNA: TGTGCCATCAGTGAAAGGGGAGGCAGACTCTATGGCTACACCTTC
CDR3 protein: CAISERGGRLYGYTF

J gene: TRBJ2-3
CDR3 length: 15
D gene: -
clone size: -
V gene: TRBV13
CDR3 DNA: TGTGCCAGCAGCGCGAGCGGGTCCCGCACAGATACGCAGTATTTT
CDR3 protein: CASSASGSRTDTQYF

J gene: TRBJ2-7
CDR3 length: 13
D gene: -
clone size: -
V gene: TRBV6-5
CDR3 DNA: TGTGCCAGCAGTTACTTCAAGGACAGTCAGCAGTACTTC
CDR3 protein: CASSYFKDSQQYF

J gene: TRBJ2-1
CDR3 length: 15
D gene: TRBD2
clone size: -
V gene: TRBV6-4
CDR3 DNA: TGTGCCAGCAGTGACTCAGCGGGATCCTACAATGAGCAGTTCTTC
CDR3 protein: CASSDSAGSYNEQFF

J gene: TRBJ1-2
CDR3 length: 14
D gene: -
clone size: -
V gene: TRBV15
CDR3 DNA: TGTGCCACCAGCAGATCCGGTGACTACTATGGCTACACCTTC
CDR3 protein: CATSRSGDYYGYTF

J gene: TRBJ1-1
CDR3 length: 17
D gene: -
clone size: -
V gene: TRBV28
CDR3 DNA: TGTGCCAGCAGCGCCCACCTCGGGACGAGACACCGGAATGAAGCTTTCTTT
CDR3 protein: CASSAHLGTRHRNEAFF

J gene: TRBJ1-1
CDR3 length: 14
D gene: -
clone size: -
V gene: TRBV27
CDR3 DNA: TGTGCCAGCAATGACGCCTCTCAGAACACTGAAGCTTTCTTT
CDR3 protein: CASNDASQNTEAFF

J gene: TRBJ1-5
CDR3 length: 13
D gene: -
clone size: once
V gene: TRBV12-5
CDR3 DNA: TGTGCTAGTGGTCAATATAGCAATCAGCCCCAGCATTTT
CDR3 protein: CASGQYSNQPQHF

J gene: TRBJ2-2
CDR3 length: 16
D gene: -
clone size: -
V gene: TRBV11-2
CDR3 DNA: TGTGCCAGCAGCTTAGAGGGAAGACTTGACACCGGGGAGCTGTTTTTT
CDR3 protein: CASSLEGRLDTGELFF

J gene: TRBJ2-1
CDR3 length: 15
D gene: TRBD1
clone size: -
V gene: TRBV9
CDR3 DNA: TGTGCCAGCAGCCCAGGGGACAGGAGTTACAATGAGCAGTTCTTC
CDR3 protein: CASSPGDRSYNEQFF

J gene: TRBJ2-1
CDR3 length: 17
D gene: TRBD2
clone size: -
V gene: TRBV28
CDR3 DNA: TGTGCCAGCAGTTTATCCAGACTAGCGGGAACGTACAATGAGCAGTTCTTC
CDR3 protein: CASSLSRLAGTYNEQFF

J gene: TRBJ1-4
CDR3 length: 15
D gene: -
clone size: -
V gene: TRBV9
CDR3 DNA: TGTGCCAGCAGCGTCGACTTGACCTCTAATGAAAAACTGTTTTTT
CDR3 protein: CASSVDLTSNEKLFF

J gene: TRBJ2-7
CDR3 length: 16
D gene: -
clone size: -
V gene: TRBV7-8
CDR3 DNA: TGTGCCAGCAGCTTGCGAACCCTAGGCAAGGCGACCGAGCAGTACTTC
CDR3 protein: CASSLRTLGKATEQYF

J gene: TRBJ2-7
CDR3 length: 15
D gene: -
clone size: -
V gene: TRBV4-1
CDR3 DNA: TGCGCCAGCAGCCAAGACTCGCGGGCTGCCTACGAGCAGTACTTC
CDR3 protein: CASSQDSRAAYEQYF

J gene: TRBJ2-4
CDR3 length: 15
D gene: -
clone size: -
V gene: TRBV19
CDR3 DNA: TGTGCCACCTCCCCCTCCCTCCTAGCCAAAAACATTCAGTACTTC
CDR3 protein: CATSPSLLAKNIQYF

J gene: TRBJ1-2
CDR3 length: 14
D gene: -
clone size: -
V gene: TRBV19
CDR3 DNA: TGTGCCAGTAGTCCTCGACGTTATAACTATGGCTACACCTTC
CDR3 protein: CASSPRRYNYGYTF

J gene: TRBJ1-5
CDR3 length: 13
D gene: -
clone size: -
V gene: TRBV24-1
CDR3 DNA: TGTGCCACCAGTGGTGAAGGGAATCAGCCCCAGCATTTT
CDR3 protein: CATSGEGNQPQHF

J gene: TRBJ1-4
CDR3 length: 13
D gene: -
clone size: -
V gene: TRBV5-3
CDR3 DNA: TGTGCCAGAAGCTTTGGCACAGATGAAAAACTGTTTTTT
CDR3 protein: CARSFGTDEKLFF

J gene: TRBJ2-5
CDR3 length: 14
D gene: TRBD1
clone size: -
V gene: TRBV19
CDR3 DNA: TGTGCCAGTAGTGATGGACAGGGGAAAGAGACCCAGTACTTC
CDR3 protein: CASSDGQGKETQYF

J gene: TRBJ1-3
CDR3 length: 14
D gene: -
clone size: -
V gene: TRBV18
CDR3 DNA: TGTGCCAGCTCGCCCCAAGACTCTGGAAACACCATATATTTT
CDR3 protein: CASSPQDSGNTIYF

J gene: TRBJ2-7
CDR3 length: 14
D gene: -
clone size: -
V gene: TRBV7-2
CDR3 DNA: TGTGCCAGCAGCCCCGACCCCAGTGCCTACGAGCAGTACTTC
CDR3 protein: CASSPDPSAYEQYF

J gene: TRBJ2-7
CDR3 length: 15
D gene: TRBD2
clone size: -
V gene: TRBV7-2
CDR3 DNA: TGTGCCAGCAGCCCTCTGCCGGGGGGGGACTACGAGCAGTACTTC
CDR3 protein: CASSPLPGGDYEQYF

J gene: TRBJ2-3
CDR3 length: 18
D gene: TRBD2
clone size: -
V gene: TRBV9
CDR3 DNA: TGTGCCAGCAGCGTAGGGACTAGCGGGGGGCTCTACACAGATACGCAGTATTTT
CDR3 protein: CASSVGTSGGLYTDTQYF

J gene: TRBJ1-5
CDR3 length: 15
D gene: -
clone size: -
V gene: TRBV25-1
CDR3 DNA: TGTGCCAGCAGTATGGGAGGGAGGGGAAATCAGCCCCAGCATTTT
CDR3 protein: CASSMGGRGNQPQHF

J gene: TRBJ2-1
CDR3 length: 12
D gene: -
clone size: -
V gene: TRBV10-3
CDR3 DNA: TGTGCCATCAGTGTCGTCTGGGATGAGCAGTTCTTC
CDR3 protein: CAISVVWDEQFF

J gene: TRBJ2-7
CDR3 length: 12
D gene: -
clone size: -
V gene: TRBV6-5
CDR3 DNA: TGTGCCAGCAGTTACTCCGGCGGCGAGCAGTACTTC
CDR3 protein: CASSYSGGEQYF

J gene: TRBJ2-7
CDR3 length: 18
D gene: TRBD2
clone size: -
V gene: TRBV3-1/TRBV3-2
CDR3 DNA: TGTGCCAGCAGCCAAGAGACACTAGCGGGAGGGCCTTCCTACGAGCAGTACTTC
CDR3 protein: CASSQETLAGGPSYEQYF

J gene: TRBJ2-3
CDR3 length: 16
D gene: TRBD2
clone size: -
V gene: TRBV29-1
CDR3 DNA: TGCAGCGTTGGACGAACTAGCGGGGGGATTACAGATACGCAGTATTTT
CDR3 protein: CSVGRTSGGITDTQYF

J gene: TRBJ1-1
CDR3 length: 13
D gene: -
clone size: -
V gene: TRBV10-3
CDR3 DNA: TGTGCCATCAGCGTTGGGGGGGGGTATGAAGCTTTCTTT
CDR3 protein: CAISVGGGYEAFF

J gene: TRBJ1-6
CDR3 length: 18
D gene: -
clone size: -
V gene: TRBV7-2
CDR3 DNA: TGTGCCAGCAGCTTAGCGTTTTCCAGGGGTTTTTATAATTCACCCCTCCACTTT
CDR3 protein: CASSLAFSRGFYNSPLHF

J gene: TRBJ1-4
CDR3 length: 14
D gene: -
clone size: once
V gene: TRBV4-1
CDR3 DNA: TGCGCCAGCAGCCAAGCTTGGGGTCATGAAAAACTGTTTTTT
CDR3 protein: CASSQAWGHEKLFF

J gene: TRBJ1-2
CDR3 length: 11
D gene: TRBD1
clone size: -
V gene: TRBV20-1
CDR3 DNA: TGCAGTGCTAGGACAGGGGGAGGCTACACCTTC
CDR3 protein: CSARTGGGYTF